These 12 T cell receptor beta chains were all obtained from the same sample, sequenced in a study of blood T cell repertoires in COVID-19. The assay was immunoSEQ multiplex PCR, and TCRdb's table has in-frame clones only and misses some. The table has a few hundred thousand clones, roughly 91% seen once; the top ten hold 1.7%. Sequenced: PBMCs or T cells enriched from blood (not recorded which). These receptors were obtained from a woman in her twenties or thirties who had recovered from COVID-19.

The chain employs TRBV5-1 and TRBJ1-1; 10 bases align to TRBD1. Trimming cost V 7 bases and J 5 bases; bases outside gene matches: 14. Germline CDR1 and CDR2: SGHRS and YFSETQ. The CDR3 has 16 residues. The CDR3 sequence is CASCLGQGTGGTEAFF. The CDR3 DNA follows: TGCGCCAGCTGCCTGGGACAGGGGACGGGGGGAACTGAAGCTTTCTTT.

The chain recombines TRBV6-5 with TRBJ1-1, with D possibly matching TRBD1 (5 bases). CDR1 is MNHEY and CDR2 is SVGAGI in the germline V gene. This CDR3 spans 14 amino acids. Trimming stripped 5 bases from V and 6 bases from J, with 16 bases between. The CDR3 protein is CASSLFQGDPEAFF. DNA for the CDR3: TGTGCCAGCAGTCTTTTTCAGGGTGACCCTGAAGCTTTCTTT.

The CDR3 here is CAWGDRHHEQYF. The CDR3 region has the DNA TGTGCCTGGGGTGACAGGCATCACGAGCAGTACTTC. The chain employs TRBV30 and TRBJ2-7; a weak D match, TRBD1 (6 bases). V lost 5 bases to trimming and J lost 5 bases, with 13 bases between them. The germline V gene encodes CDR1 GTSNPN and CDR2 SVGIG (reference sequence). The CDR3 loop spans 12 amino acids.

The V gene is TRBV4-2, the J gene TRBJ1-4; D gene unclear. This CDR3 has 17 residues. V shed 1 base and J shed 5 bases, with 17 bases lying between them. CDR1 is LGHNA, CDR2 YNFKEQ, per germline. The CDR3 loop reads CASSQVGEGPRNEKLFF. The CDR3 DNA sequence: TGTGCCAGCAGCCAAGTCGGTGAGGGTCCCAGAAATGAAAAACTGTTTTTT.

This chain uses TRBV5-6 with TRBJ1-5; unclear D gene. The V end lost 0 bases, the J end lost 4 bases, and 14 bases lay between the germline ends. The CDR3 sequence is 16 residues long. Germline values: CDR1 SGHDT, CDR2 YYEEEE. CDR3 nucleotide sequence: TGTGCCAGCAGCTTGGCCGGAACAGCTAATAATCAGCCCCAGCATTTT. Protein sequence: CASSLAGTANNQPQHF.

This clone appeared a single time. The CDR3 nucleotides read TGTGCCAGCAGCGTAGGTAGCGGCCGGGTTTTATACAATGAGCAGTTCTTC. Translating it yields CASSVGSGRVLYNEQFF. The V call is TRBV9, the J call TRBJ2-1; maybe TRBD2 (6 bases). CDR1 is SGDLS and CDR2 is YYNGEE in the germline V gene. Trimming took 0 bases from V and 4 from J, leaving 17 bases between them. The CDR3 contains 17 residues.

This sequence joins TRBV19 and TRBJ1-4, with no clear D. Trimming cost V 4 bases and J 0 bases, with 9 bases left between them. The CDR3 contains 15 residues. Germline V CDR1 and CDR2: LNHDA, SQIVND (reference sequence). The CDR3 nucleotides read TGTGCCAGTAGTACCGCAGTTGCAACTAATGAAAAACTGTTTTTT. The encoded protein is CASSTAVATNEKLFF. The entire variable domain, with the rest obtained from reference TRBV19 and TRBJ1-4, is as follows: DGGITQSPKYLFRKEGQNVTLSCEQNLNHDAMYWYRQDPGQGLRLIYYSQIVNDFQKGDIAEGYSVSREKKESFPLTVTSAQKNPTAFYLCASSTAVATNEKLFFGSGTQLSVL.

This sequence joins TRBV2 and TRBJ1-4, with D tentatively TRBD1 (5 bases). Trimming took off 4 bases at V and 4 bases at J, with 10 bases between the two ends. Germline assignment: CDR1 SNHLY and CDR2 FYNNEI. The CDR3 consists of 14 residues. The CDR3 bases are TGTGCCAGCAGTGTCCGGGGGAATAATGAAAAACTGTTTTTT. Its translation: CASSVRGNNEKLFF.

The chain is built from TRBV10-3 and TRBJ1-5, with 10 bases fitting TRBD1. V shed 4 bases and J 3 bases; nucleotides not matched to a gene: 3. Per the germline V gene, CDR1 is ENHRY and CDR2 is SYGVKD. This CDR3 is built from 15 residues. The CDR3 sequence: CAISGGQGNNQPQHF. As DNA, the CDR3 is TGTGCCATCAGTGGGGGACAGGGGAACAATCAGCCCCAGCATTTT.

The chain joins TRBV11-2 to TRBJ2-7; no reliable D call. Germline V gene lookup returns CDR1 SGHAT and CDR2 FQNNGV. This CDR3 has 14 residues. The V gene lost 1 base and the J gene lost 0 bases, with 7 bases spanning the gap. In nucleotides, the CDR3 is TGTGCCAGCAGCTTAGTGGTCAGCTCCTACGAGCAGTACTTC. Amino acid sequence: CASSLVVSSYEQYF.

The chain carries TRBV3-1 (or the pseudogene TRBV3-2) and TRBJ1-5, with TRBD1 identical over 7 bases. This CDR3 is 14 amino acids long. V was pared by 5 bases and J by 10 bases, with 11 bases of the junction left unmatched. Germline CDR1 reads LGHDT; CDR2 reads YNNKEL (reference sequence). The CDR3 spells CASSGSGQRYPQHF. In DNA, the CDR3 is TGTGCCAGCAGCGGGTCGGGACAGCGCTACCCCCAGCATTTT.

The chain carries TRBV30 and TRBJ2-2, with 13 bases matching TRBD2. The trim removed 0 bases at V and 6 bases at J, leaving 1 base unmatched. Germline loops: CDR1 GTSNPN, CDR2 SVGIG (reference sequence). The CDR3 loop spans 15 amino acids. The CDR3 DNA reads TGTGCCTGGAGTGTACTAGCGGGGGGGCCCGGGGAGCTGTTTTTT. This codes for CAWSVLAGGPGELFF. Supplemented by reference TRBV30 and TRBJ2-2, the full variable domain reads SQTIHQWPATLVQPVGSPLSLECTVEGTSNPNLYWYRQAAGRGLQLLFYSVGIGQISSEVPQNLSASRPQDRQFILSSKKLLLSDSGFYLCAWSVLAGGPGELFFGEGSRLTVL.